This T cell receptor beta chain came from a study of blood T cell repertoires in COVID-19. Across the whole study: Donors in the United States, Italy and Spain gave samples during acute or convalescent COVID-19. T cells, B-cell-depleted T cells, or PBMCs supplied cDNA or gDNA.

Per the original methods: Quantification of nucleated cells was approximated via reference gene primer amplification. Sequenced by immunoSEQ multiplex PCR; TCRdb stores in-frame clones only, minus some. The V and J calls and clone size come from that table; D and trimming were worked out from the DNA. This table has about 250,000 clones, approximately 90% appearing once. From germline, CDR1 is SGHTA and CDR2 FQGNSA. CDR3 length equals 15 residues. V shed 4 bases, J shed 3 bases, and the junction held 5 bases outside the gene matches. Sequencing was carried out using peripheral blood. The V and J genes are TRBV7-2 and TRBJ2-1; 8 bases fit TRBD2. The sequence came from a man aged 18-30 years with active or convalescent COVID-19. The CDR3 loop reads CASSSGTRGYNEQFF. The CDR3 nucleotides read TGTGCCAGCAGCTCCGGGACTAGGGGCTACAATGAGCAGTTCTTC.